The sequence of this T cell receptor (beta chain) was determined in a study of cytomegalovirus exposure and HLA in healthy donors (dated by TCRdb to between 2016 and 2019). About the full investigation: The 550 to 750 repertoires of the first cohort and the roughly 120 validation repertoires were produced on the same platform, according to a later analysis. The aim of the study was to test whether cataloging public T cell receptors could identify signatures of past pathogen exposure. To predict cytomegalovirus infection status, the study combined high-throughput TCR immunosequencing, statistical association of individual TCRs with disease status, and machine learning. Along with the roughly 700-subject first cohort, a separate validation cohort of some 130 different subjects was used. What the study reported, not specific to this receptor: The validation cohort had no HLA typing available for a later analysis, so co-occurrence within that cohort was assessed over all 130 or so repertoires. A few of the identified cytomegalovirus-associated TCR beta chains were confirmed in vitro to be specific for cytomegalovirus antigens. Subsequent analysis determined that TCRs grouped into clusters in the first cohort also showed a tendency toward co-occurrence across the 120 or so validation repertoires, and 94% of cluster scores exceeded 0. The classifier was reported to diagnose cytomegalovirus status with high specificity and sensitivity in both the original and validation cohorts. The authors suggested that the approach could potentially be generalized to other disease states and immunological phenotypes. The study listed 170 or so TCR beta chains as associated with cytomegalovirus. Most TCR sequences were observed very rarely across donors, whereas some public TCRs were present in many individuals.

Donors formed part of the validation cohort, which comprised over a hundred subjects and was distinct from the first cohort of several hundred subjects. Receptor amplification or capture employed the immunoSEQ multiplex PCR assay. In the source study's methods: A statistical classification framework was developed to diagnose cytomegalovirus status using the catalog of TCR beta chain sequences. Imported from immuneACCESS, the table was reduced by TCRdb to in-frame sequences with V and J called. These copies leave out some clones; in studies compared against another copy, an unresolved V gene accounts for under half, and the cause of the remainder is not known. V and J calls and clone size come straight from that table; D and trimming were deduced from the DNA. Recorded for this sample are some 140,000 clones; approximately 86% of them occurred a single time. The ten most abundant clones make up 20% to 25% of the sample.

This clone was seen a handful of times. Its antigen specificity is not known. There are no base qualities to consult, and no much larger clone falls within one base. Trimming removed 8 bases from V and 2 bases from J, leaving 13 bases between the germline ends. From cysteine to phenylalanine, the CDR3 is 13 amino acids long. CDR3 DNA is the only sequence kept; it has 39 bases, read in frame from the first base. The CDR1 and CDR2 encoded by the germline V gene are MNHEY and SVGAGI. Sequenced: PBMCs. Here the chain combines TRBV6-5 and TRBJ2-7, with a weak D call of TRBD1 (5 bases match). This clonotype was sampled from a man younger than 30 in good health and CMV-seropositive. The sequenced DNA: TGTGCCAGCGGGCGACAGAGCCCCTACGAGCAGTACTTC. This sequence encodes CASGRQSPYEQYF.